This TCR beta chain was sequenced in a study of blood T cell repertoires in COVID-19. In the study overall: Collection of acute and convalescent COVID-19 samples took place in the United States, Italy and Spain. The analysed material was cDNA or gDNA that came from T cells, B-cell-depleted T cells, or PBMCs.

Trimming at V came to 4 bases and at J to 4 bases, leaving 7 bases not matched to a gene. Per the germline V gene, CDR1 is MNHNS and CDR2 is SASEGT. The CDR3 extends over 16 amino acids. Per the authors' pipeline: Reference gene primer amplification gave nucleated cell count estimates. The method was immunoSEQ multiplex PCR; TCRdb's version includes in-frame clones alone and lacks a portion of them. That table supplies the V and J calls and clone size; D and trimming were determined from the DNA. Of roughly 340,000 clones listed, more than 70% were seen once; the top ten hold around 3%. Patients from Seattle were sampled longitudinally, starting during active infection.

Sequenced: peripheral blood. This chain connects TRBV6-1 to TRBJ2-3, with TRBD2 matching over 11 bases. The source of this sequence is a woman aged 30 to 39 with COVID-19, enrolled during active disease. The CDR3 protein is CASSVSSGGQADTQYF. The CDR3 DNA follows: TGTGCCAGCAGTGTTTCTAGCGGGGGGCAGGCAGATACGCAGTATTTT.